These T cell receptor beta chains were read from a single sample in a study of a mutant IDH1 vaccine in newly diagnosed glioma. These receptors have no identified antigens. The data were produced by immunoSEQ multiplex PCR, yet TCRdb's version contains in-frame clones alone and is incomplete. The repertoire includes nearly 30,000 clones, roughly nine tenths of them detected once, and about 3.5% sits in the top ten. The sequencing here drew on peripheral blood mononuclear cells (PBMCs), taken from a glioma patient whose treatment included an IDH1 peptide vaccine. These TCRs come from a woman aged 40 to 50 with glioma. Some clones in this sample may be carry-over from other donors' samples. Both conserved end residues are part of each CDR3. A D gene is named only where the DNA matches it firmly. Clone sizes are given selectively: once, few, many, or a class where the clone is expanded.

d_call cdr3_length j_call clone_size v_call cdr3_aa cdr3_nt
- 13 TRBJ1-2 - TRBV4-3 CASSQERRAGYTF TGCGCCAGCAGCCAAGAAAGGCGGGCTGGCTACACCTTC
- 14 TRBJ1-3 medium-sized TRBV28 CASRQGSSGNTIYF TGTGCCAGCAGACAGGGCAGCTCTGGAAACACCATATATTTT
- 15 TRBJ2-1 - TRBV5-1 CASSLLQGALNEQFF TGCGCCAGCAGCTTGTTACAGGGAGCTTTGAATGAGCAGTTCTTC
TRBD2 16 TRBJ2-7 - TRBV14 CASSQPIAGVLYEQYF TGTGCCAGCAGCCAACCTATAGCGGGAGTCCTCTACGAGCAGTACTTC
- 14 TRBJ1-1 - TRBV19 CASSPSYRDTEAFF TGTGCCAGTAGTCCCAGTTACAGGGACACTGAAGCTTTCTTT
- 14 TRBJ2-1 once TRBV7-9 CASSYPPSYNEQFF TGTGCCAGCAGCTATCCTCCTTCCTACAATGAGCAGTTCTTC
- 15 TRBJ1-4 few TRBV2 CASSPGPTVNEKLFF TGTGCCAGCAGCCCCGGGCCCACTGTTAATGAAAAACTGTTTTTT
TRBD1 17 TRBJ2-2 - TRBV4-2 CASSQGSGTGGTGELFF TGTGCCAGCAGCCAAGGGTCTGGGACAGGGGGTACCGGGGAGCTGTTTTTT
- 21 TRBJ2-6 - TRBV7-3 CASNVLPLPEEVYSGANVLTF TGTGCCAGCAACGTTCTACCACTCCCAGAGGAGGTTTACTCTGGGGCCAACGTCCTGACTTTC
TRBD2 13 TRBJ2-4 - TRBV29-1 CSSPGLAKNIQYF TGCAGCTCTCCTGGACTAGCCAAAAACATTCAGTACTTT
TRBD1 18 TRBJ2-2 - TRBV28 CASSYRQGHELNTGELFF TGTGCCAGCAGTTATCGACAGGGTCATGAATTGAACACCGGGGAGCTGTTTTTT
- 18 TRBJ2-3 - TRBV15 CATSRDGRFTTSTDTQYF TGTGCCACCAGCAGAGATGGCCGATTTACGACTAGCACAGATACGCAGTATTTT
- 14 TRBJ2-7 once TRBV4-3 CASSQANRDYEQYF TGCGCCAGCAGCCAGGCCAACAGGGACTACGAGCAGTACTTC
- 15 TRBJ1-2 - TRBV9 CASSLTSGARYGYTF TGTGCCAGCAGCCTCACCTCGGGAGCACGGTATGGCTACACCTTC
- 15 TRBJ1-6 - TRBV9 CASSTEGAFNSPLHF TGTGCCAGCAGCACAGAGGGTGCTTTTAATTCACCCCTCCACTTT
- 13 TRBJ1-1 - TRBV7-8 CASSLQANTEAFF TGTGCCAGCAGCTTACAGGCGAACACTGAAGCTTTCTTT
- 12 TRBJ2-2 - TRBV28 CASSLKGGELFF TGTGCCAGCAGCCTCAAGGGAGGGGAGCTGTTTTTT
- 12 TRBJ2-1 - TRBV18 CASSHLHNEQFF TGTGCCAGCTCACATCTACACAATGAGCAGTTCTTC
- 13 TRBJ1-1 - TRBV28 CASSPGGITEAFF TGTGCCAGCAGCCCGGGGGGCATCACTGAAGCTTTCTTT
- 15 TRBJ2-7 - TRBV18 CASSPPGVGSYEQYF TGTGCCAGCTCACCACCAGGGGTCGGTTCCTACGAGCAGTACTTC
- 13 TRBJ1-6 - TRBV18 CASSPGIGSPLHF TGTGCCAGCTCACCAGGGATCGGTTCACCCCTCCACTTT
- 16 TRBJ2-5 once TRBV5-5 CASSLWRFPQAETQYF TGTGCCAGCAGCTTATGGAGATTTCCCCAAGCAGAGACCCAGTACTTC
- 13 TRBJ1-2 - TRBV27 CASSLTENYGYTF TGTGCCAGCAGTTTAACAGAGAACTATGGCTACACCTTC
TRBD2 14 TRBJ2-5 - TRBV7-2 CASSLGSGTGDQYF TGTGCCAGCAGCTTAGGGAGCGGGACGGGGGACCAGTACTTC
- 14 TRBJ1-3 - TRBV9 CASSTTGSGNTIYF TGTGCCAGCAGCACTACAGGGTCTGGAAACACCATATATTTT
TRBD1 15 TRBJ2-3 - TRBV7-9 CASSTRTGTTDTQYF TGTGCCAGCAGCACCCGGACAGGAACCACAGATACGCAGTATTTT
- 12 TRBJ2-6 - TRBV28 CVTASGANVLTF TGTGTTACAGCCTCTGGGGCCAACGTCCTGACTTTC
- 15 TRBJ2-2 - TRBV5-1 CASSLAQGGLGELFF TGCGCCAGCAGCCTGGCGCAGGGCGGTTTAGGGGAGCTGTTTTTT
- 15 TRBJ2-3 few TRBV7-9 CASSSHGAGTDTQYF TGTGCCAGCAGCTCCCACGGGGCGGGAACAGATACGCAGTATTTT
- 14 TRBJ1-2 - TRBV5-4 CASSFATGDYGYTF TGTGCCAGCAGCTTCGCGACGGGGGATTATGGCTACACCTTC
- 13 TRBJ2-7 - TRBV29-1 CSVEDGMSYEQYF TGCAGCGTTGAAGACGGGATGTCCTACGAGCAGTACTTC
- 15 TRBJ2-2 - TRBV25-1 CASSGARITTGELFF TGTGCCAGCAGTGGGGCGCGGATAACCACCGGGGAGCTGTTTTTT
TRBD2 15 TRBJ2-5 - TRBV2 CASSLAGDGGETQYF TGTGCCAGCAGTCTAGCGGGAGACGGTGGTGAGACCCAGTACTTC
- 13 TRBJ2-2 - TRBV12-5 CASGLDYRRELFF TGTGCTAGTGGTTTGGACTACCGAAGGGAGCTGTTTTTT
- 14 TRBJ1-1 - TRBV9 CASSVASVNTEAFF TGTGCCAGCAGCGTAGCTTCGGTGAACACTGAAGCTTTCTTT
- 11 TRBJ2-3 - TRBV18 CASSPTDTQYF TGTGCCAGCTCACCTACCGATACGCAGTATTTT
TRBD2 14 TRBJ2-3 - TRBV4-3 CASSPSGGPYTQYF TGCGCCAGCAGCCCTAGCGGGGGGCCCTATACGCAGTATTTT
TRBD1 16 TRBJ1-2 - TRBV5-6 CASSLSGTGKLDGYTF TGTGCCAGCAGCTTATCCGGGACAGGGAAATTGGATGGCTACACCTTC
- 10 TRBJ1-2 - TRBV20-1 CSARESGQVF TGCAGTGCTAGAGAGAGTGGGCAGGTCTTC
- 13 TRBJ1-5 - TRBV28 CASSFGGSEPQHF TGTGCCAGCAGTTTTGGCGGTTCAGAGCCCCAGCATTTT
- 16 TRBJ2-3 few TRBV5-1 CASSLRYGQITDTQYF TGCGCCAGCAGCTTGCGATATGGGCAGATCACAGATACGCAGTATTTT
- 14 TRBJ2-7 few TRBV5-5 CASSLVGRSYEQYF TGTGCCAGCAGCTTGGTCGGGCGGTCCTACGAGCAGTACTTC
TRBD2 17 TRBJ2-1 once TRBV7-3 CASSLTGSGSSYNEQFF TGTGCCAGCAGCTTAACGGGAAGCGGGAGCTCCTACAATGAGCAGTTCTTC
- 14 TRBJ2-7 - TRBV28 CASRKGFISYEQYF TGTGCCAGCAGAAAGGGGTTTATCTCCTACGAGCAGTACTTC
- 16 TRBJ2-2 - TRBV7-2 CASSLVAGSNTGELFF TGTGCCAGCAGCTTAGTCGCAGGGTCGAACACCGGGGAGCTGTTTTTT
TRBD1 15 TRBJ2-5 - TRBV5-4 CASSYLTGGSETQYF TGTGCCAGCAGCTACCTGACAGGGGGTTCGGAGACCCAGTACTTC
- 15 TRBJ2-1 once TRBV19 CASSVQGGVDNEQFF TGTGCCAGTAGTGTACAGGGCGGTGTCGACAATGAGCAGTTCTTC
- 15 TRBJ1-1 - TRBV4-1 CASSQVPSMNTEAFF TGCGCCAGCAGCCAAGTGCCCTCAATGAACACTGAAGCTTTCTTT
TRBD2 18 TRBJ2-3 - TRBV7-3 CASSRSGTSGSATDTQYF TGTGCCAGCAGCCGCTCCGGGACTAGCGGGAGCGCCACAGATACGCAGTATTTT
- 14 TRBJ2-7 - TRBV7-2 CASSAGGGLLEQYF TGTGCCAGCAGTGCCGGAGGGGGGCTCTTGGAGCAGTACTTC
- 15 TRBJ2-5 - TRBV7-6 CASSPTGTAGETQYF TGTGCCAGCAGCCCGACCGGGACGGCGGGGGAGACCCAGTACTTC
- 16 TRBJ2-5 once TRBV6-5 CASSYRWSGGKETQYF TGTGCCAGCAGTTACCGATGGTCTGGGGGAAAAGAGACCCAGTACTTC
- 14 TRBJ2-2 - TRBV14 CASSQVFNTGELFF TGTGCCAGCAGCCAAGTCTTCAACACCGGGGAGCTGTTTTTT
- 15 TRBJ2-7 few TRBV4-2 CASSQDLAESYEQYF TGTGCCAGCAGCCAAGATTTGGCGGAGTCCTACGAGCAGTACTTC